The rows below give T cell receptor beta chains drawn from one sample of a study of regulatory T cells in long-lasting Graves disease. Each CDR3 protein is one row after TCRdb ran MiXCR on the multiplex PCR reads. Of roughly 610,000 distinct CDR3 sequences in the sample, around 15% were seen once. The same data also contributed to another study, on T cells in Graves' hyperthyroidism and ophthalmopathy.

The specimen comprised peripheral blood mononuclear cells (PBMCs), sampled at new diagnosis, from a patient treated with antithyroid drugs. The receptor source for this set is a man aged 18 to 30 with Graves disease. CDR3s include the opening cysteine and the closing phenylalanine or tryptophan. Fields, in order: V gene, D gene, clone size, J gene, CDR3 protein, CDR3 DNA. D genes are given only for firm matches. Size is stated for part of the rows, as once, few or many counts, or as a class when the clone is expanded.

>TRBV30|-|many|TRBJ2-7
CAWSDRYEQYF
TGTGCCTGGAGTGACAGGTACGAGCAGTACTTC
>TRBV11-1|TRBD1|many|TRBJ2-1
CASSSRGSNEQFF
TGTGCCAGCAGCTCCAGGGGGAGCAATGAGCAGTTCTTC
>TRBV4-2|-|-|TRBJ2-1
CASSNQKGGPNEQFF
TGTGCCAGCAGCAATCAAAAAGGGGGTCCCAATGAGCAGTTCTTC
>TRBV30|-|many|TRBJ2-1
CAWTRGLGHNEQFF
TGTGCCTGGACAAGGGGACTCGGTCACAATGAGCAGTTCTTC
>TRBV5-1|TRBD2|many|TRBJ2-3
CASSLDASGSGTDTQYF
TGCGCCAGCAGCTTGGATGCTAGCGGGAGTGGGACAGATACGCAGTATTTT
>TRBV20-1|TRBD2|few|TRBJ2-3
CSASRSGSGTDTQYF
TGCAGTGCTAGCCGTAGCGGGAGCGGCACAGATACGCAGTATTTT
>TRBV27|-|many|TRBJ1-5
CASTSTGWGIQPQHF
TGTGCCAGCACTTCTACAGGTTGGGGAATTCAGCCCCAGCATTTT
>TRBV6-1|-|-|TRBJ1-3
CASSEIPPSYF
TGTGCCAGCAGTGAAATCCCCCCGTCATATTTT
>TRBV7-9|-|-|TRBJ2-3
CASILAQSGQDTQYF
TGTGCCAGCATTTTAGCGCAGTCGGGCCAAGATACGCAGTATTTT
>TRBV18|-|few|TRBJ2-2
CASSPYGAAGELFF
TGTGCCAGCTCACCCTACGGAGCGGCCGGGGAGCTGTTTTTT
>TRBV6-1|-|-|TRBJ2-5
CASSTPGIRTQYF
TGTGCCAGCAGTACTCCGGGTATCCGGACCCAGTACTTC
>TRBV7-3|-|many|TRBJ2-2
CASSLIGAGELFF
TGTGCCAGCAGTCTCATCGGGGCCGGGGAGCTGTTTTTT
>TRBV28|TRBD2|many|TRBJ2-5
CASSRSVGRGGVKETQYF
TGTGCCAGCAGTAGATCGGTCGGGCGCGGGGGGGTTAAAGAGACCCAGTACTTC
>TRBV5-4|-|-|TRBJ1-4
CASSPGTDNNLFF
TGTGCCAGCAGCCCAGGGACGGACAATAACCTGTTTTTT
>TRBV7-9|-|-|TRBJ2-5
CASSLGQVSIQETQYF
TGTGCCAGCAGCTTAGGTCAGGTATCTATTCAGGAGACCCAGTACTTC
>TRBV15|-|many|TRBJ2-7
CATSESGSYEQYF
TGTGCCACCAGCGAGTCAGGGTCCTACGAGCAGTACTTC
>TRBV28|TRBD2|many|TRBJ2-7
CASRQEREYPYEQYF
TGTGCCAGCAGACAGGAGCGGGAGTACCCCTACGAGCAGTACTTC
>TRBV20-1|TRBD1|-|TRBJ2-7
CSARRDRGLYEQYF
TGCAGTGCTAGGAGGGACAGGGGGCTGTACGAGCAGTACTTC
>TRBV30|-|few|TRBJ1-4
CAWSLGLNEKLFF
TGTGCCTGGAGTTTAGGTTTAAATGAAAAACTGTTTTTT
>TRBV24-1|TRBD1|many|TRBJ2-3
CATSRQGVDTQYF
TGTGCCACCAGTCGCCAGGGGGTGGATACGCAGTATTTT
>TRBV10-3|TRBD2|many|TRBJ2-1
CAISETGTSGTKEQFF
TGTGCCATCAGTGAGACCGGGACTAGCGGGACGAAAGAGCAGTTCTTC